This TCR beta chain is drawn from a study of cytomegalovirus exposure and HLA in healthy donors. The CDR3 is 16 amino acids. The ends lost 0 bases at V and 0 bases at J; junction bases unmatched: 5. Germline CDR1 SGHNT, CDR2 YYREEE (reference sequence). The PCR was carried out with 60 Vbeta primers and 13 Jbeta primers. Profiling relied on immunoSEQ multiplex PCR, and the TCRdb table lists in-frame clones only, not all of them. The sample carries around 130,000 clones, 70% to 85% recorded once. The sequence derives from a man aged 45 to 65 in good health and CMV-seronegative. Sequencing used PBMCs. The genes are TRBV5-4 and TRBJ1-1, with 7 bases lining up with TRBD1. The CDR3: CASSLAPDRMNTEAFF. CDR3 in DNA: TGTGCCAGCAGCTTGGCACCGGACAGGATGAACACTGAAGCTTTCTTT.